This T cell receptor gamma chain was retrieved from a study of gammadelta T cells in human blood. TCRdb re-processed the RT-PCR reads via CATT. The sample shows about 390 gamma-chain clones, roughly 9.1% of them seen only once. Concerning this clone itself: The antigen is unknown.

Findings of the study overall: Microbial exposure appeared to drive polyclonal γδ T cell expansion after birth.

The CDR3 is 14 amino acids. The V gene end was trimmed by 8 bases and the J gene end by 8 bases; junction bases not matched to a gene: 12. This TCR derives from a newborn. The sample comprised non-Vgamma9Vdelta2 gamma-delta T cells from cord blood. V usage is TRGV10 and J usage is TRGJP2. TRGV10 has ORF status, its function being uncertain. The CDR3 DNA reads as TGTGCTGCGTGGGATTATAGGGTGGATTGGATCAAGACGTTT. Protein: CAAWDYRVDWIKTF.